A selection of T cell receptor beta chains follows, all from one sample in a study of cytomegalovirus exposure and HLA in healthy donors. Generated by immunoSEQ multiplex PCR, the TCRdb table keeps only in-frame clones and is missing some. The data contain about 95,000 clones, nearly 70% of them singletons. Input material: PBMCs. Every receptor here comes from a woman between 45 and 60 years old in good health and CMV-seropositive. The CDR3 runs from the conserved cysteine through the conserved F or W. The D gene is left open where the match is weak. Clone size appears in some rows only: once, few, many, or a class for an expanded clone.

cdr3_aa: CASSLGGTIYEQYF; cdr3_nt: TGTGCCAGTAGTCTTGGGGGGACCATCTACGAGCAGTACTTC; j_call: TRBJ2-7; clone_size: -; v_call: TRBV19; d_call: -
cdr3_aa: CASSPNSGGFYEQYF; cdr3_nt: TGCGCCAGCAGCCCCAACAGCGGGGGGTTCTACGAGCAGTACTTC; j_call: TRBJ2-7; clone_size: few; v_call: TRBV5-1; d_call: TRBD2
cdr3_aa: CATHRTDNEQFF; cdr3_nt: TGTGCCACCCACCGGACTGACAATGAGCAGTTCTTC; j_call: TRBJ2-1; clone_size: -; v_call: TRBV27; d_call: -
cdr3_aa: CASSPTTSNTGELFF; cdr3_nt: TGTGCCAGCTCACCAACGACAAGCAACACCGGGGAGCTGTTTTTT; j_call: TRBJ2-2; clone_size: -; v_call: TRBV18; d_call: -
cdr3_aa: CASSLLQGVGVF; cdr3_nt: TGTGCCAGCAGCTTATTACAGGGGGTTGGGGTCTTC; j_call: TRBJ2-1; clone_size: -; v_call: TRBV7-2; d_call: TRBD1
cdr3_aa: CASRPGQGYEKLFF; cdr3_nt: TGTGCCAGCAGGCCCGGACAGGGGTATGAAAAACTGTTTTTT; j_call: TRBJ1-4; clone_size: few; v_call: TRBV6-6; d_call: TRBD1
cdr3_aa: CASSVSLAGGEQYF; cdr3_nt: TGTGCCAGCAGCGTAAGTCTAGCGGGGGGCGAGCAGTACTTC; j_call: TRBJ2-7; clone_size: few; v_call: TRBV9; d_call: TRBD2
cdr3_aa: CASSEVAGGTSSYNSPLHF; cdr3_nt: TGTGCCAGCAGTGAAGTGGCAGGGGGAACGTCGTCTTATAATTCACCCCTCCACTTT; j_call: TRBJ1-6; clone_size: few; v_call: TRBV6-1; d_call: TRBD1
cdr3_aa: CASSSTAGLAGDNEQFF; cdr3_nt: TGCGCCAGCAGCTCAACCGCCGGACTAGCGGGGGACAATGAGCAGTTCTTC; j_call: TRBJ2-1; clone_size: -; v_call: TRBV5-1; d_call: TRBD2
cdr3_aa: CASRSTATDTQYF; cdr3_nt: TGTGCCAGCAGATCAACTGCCACAGATACGCAGTATTTT; j_call: TRBJ2-3; clone_size: -; v_call: TRBV5-4; d_call: -
cdr3_aa: CASIRARRDTDQETQYF; cdr3_nt: TGTGCCAGCATCCGAGCCCGCAGGGACACCGACCAAGAGACCCAGTACTTC; j_call: TRBJ2-5; clone_size: -; v_call: TRBV28; d_call: -
cdr3_aa: CASSVENYRVGDTQYF; cdr3_nt: TGTGCCAGCAGCGTAGAGAACTACAGGGTGGGAGATACGCAGTATTTT; j_call: TRBJ2-3; clone_size: few; v_call: TRBV9; d_call: -
cdr3_aa: CAIGRAAGKTEAFF; cdr3_nt: TGTGCCATCGGAAGGGCTGCGGGGAAAACTGAAGCTTTCTTT; j_call: TRBJ1-1; clone_size: -; v_call: TRBV10-3; d_call: -
cdr3_aa: CASSPRTAGELFF; cdr3_nt: TGTGCCAGCAGCCCAAGGACAGCCGGGGAGCTGTTTTTT; j_call: TRBJ2-2; clone_size: -; v_call: TRBV14; d_call: -
cdr3_aa: CASSLGALGGLAGAYEQYF; cdr3_nt: TGTGCCAGCAGCTTGGGGGCACTTGGCGGACTAGCGGGAGCCTACGAGCAGTACTTC; j_call: TRBJ2-7; clone_size: -; v_call: TRBV5-5; d_call: TRBD2
cdr3_aa: CASSPRFGGREIPSDEQYF; cdr3_nt: TGTGCCAGCTCACCAAGGTTCGGGGGGCGGGAGATCCCCTCGGACGAGCAGTACTTC; j_call: TRBJ2-7; clone_size: -; v_call: TRBV18; d_call: -
cdr3_aa: CASSFNDVGEFF; cdr3_nt: TGTGCCAGCAGCTTCAATGATGTCGGGGAGTTCTTC; j_call: TRBJ2-1; clone_size: -; v_call: TRBV5-4; d_call: -
cdr3_aa: CASSASGQLYTF; cdr3_nt: TGTGCCAGCAGCGCCTCGGGACAGCTCTACACCTTC; j_call: TRBJ1-2; clone_size: -; v_call: TRBV6-4; d_call: TRBD1
cdr3_aa: CASSLATGGRDSPLHF; cdr3_nt: TGTGCCAGCAGCTTGGCCACGGGGGGCCGGGATTCACCCCTCCACTTT; j_call: TRBJ1-6; clone_size: -; v_call: TRBV5-4; d_call: -
cdr3_aa: CASSATRYGYTF; cdr3_nt: TGTGCCAGCAGCGCCACTCGCTATGGCTACACCTTC; j_call: TRBJ1-2; clone_size: -; v_call: TRBV7-9; d_call: -
cdr3_aa: CASMAGNTGELFF; cdr3_nt: TGCGCCAGCATGGCAGGCAACACCGGGGAGCTGTTTTTT; j_call: TRBJ2-2; clone_size: -; v_call: TRBV5-1; d_call: -
cdr3_aa: CASSSDRGPGNTIYF; cdr3_nt: TGCGCCAGCAGCTCGGATCGGGGTCCCGGAAACACCATATATTTT; j_call: TRBJ1-3; clone_size: -; v_call: TRBV5-1; d_call: -
cdr3_aa: CASSAVAGGGGEQFF; cdr3_nt: TGTGCCAGCAGTGCAGTAGCGGGAGGAGGGGGTGAGCAGTTCTTC; j_call: TRBJ2-1; clone_size: -; v_call: TRBV2; d_call: TRBD2
cdr3_aa: CASSLTGNLENIQYF; cdr3_nt: TGCGCCAGCAGCTTGACAGGGAACCTCGAAAACATTCAGTACTTC; j_call: TRBJ2-4; clone_size: once; v_call: TRBV5-1; d_call: -
cdr3_aa: CASSLTGPGIPAFF; cdr3_nt: TGTGCCAGCAGCCTGACAGGGCCCGGGATCCCGGCTTTCTTT; j_call: TRBJ1-1; clone_size: -; v_call: TRBV5-4; d_call: TRBD1
cdr3_aa: CASSYSRLAGLDTQYF; cdr3_nt: TGTGCCAGCAGTTACTCGAGACTAGCGGGCCTAGATACGCAGTATTTT; j_call: TRBJ2-3; clone_size: -; v_call: TRBV6-5; d_call: TRBD2
cdr3_aa: CASSATGTSGTDTQYF; cdr3_nt: TGTGCCAGCAGCGCAACCGGGACTAGCGGTACAGATACGCAGTATTTT; j_call: TRBJ2-3; clone_size: -; v_call: TRBV9; d_call: TRBD2
cdr3_aa: CASSRQGYEQYF; cdr3_nt: TGTGCCAGTAGTAGACAGGGTTACGAGCAGTACTTC; j_call: TRBJ2-7; clone_size: -; v_call: TRBV19; d_call: TRBD1
cdr3_aa: CASSFRTVSYEQYF; cdr3_nt: TGTGCCAGCAGTTTTAGGACAGTCTCCTACGAGCAGTACTTC; j_call: TRBJ2-7; clone_size: -; v_call: TRBV28; d_call: -
cdr3_aa: CASSPSPERGEQFF; cdr3_nt: TGCGCCAGCAGCCCTAGCCCCGAACGGGGTGAGCAGTTCTTC; j_call: TRBJ2-1; clone_size: -; v_call: TRBV5-1; d_call: -
cdr3_aa: CASSLGLEGVAFF; cdr3_nt: TGTGCCAGCAGCTTGGGTTTAGAGGGGGTCGCTTTCTTT; j_call: TRBJ1-1; clone_size: -; v_call: TRBV11-2; d_call: -
cdr3_aa: CASSPTGTSGRDTQYF; cdr3_nt: TGTGCCAGCAGCCCGACCGGGACTAGCGGGAGAGATACGCAGTATTTT; j_call: TRBJ2-3; clone_size: -; v_call: TRBV7-3; d_call: TRBD2
cdr3_aa: CASSLPGQSTDTQYF; cdr3_nt: TGTGCCAGCAGTCTGCCGGGACAGAGCACAGATACGCAGTATTTT; j_call: TRBJ2-3; clone_size: -; v_call: TRBV28; d_call: TRBD1
cdr3_aa: CATSREREAFTDTQYF; cdr3_nt: TGTGCCACCAGCAGAGAACGGGAGGCCTTCACAGATACGCAGTATTTT; j_call: TRBJ2-3; clone_size: -; v_call: TRBV15; d_call: TRBD2
cdr3_aa: CASSLGTGNTGELFF; cdr3_nt: TGTGCCAGCAGCTTAGGTACGGGAAACACCGGGGAGCTGTTTTTT; j_call: TRBJ2-2; clone_size: -; v_call: TRBV7-6; d_call: -